The 30 T cell receptor beta chains below come from one sample, sequenced in a study of blood T cell repertoires in COVID-19. Produced via immunoSEQ multiplex PCR; TCRdb's table is partial and in-frame only. The table includes about 170,000 clones, 86% detected once. The sequenced sample consisted of peripheral blood. These receptors were obtained from a man between 65 and 80 years old with acute or convalescent COVID-19.

The chain joins TRBV5-1 to TRBJ1-3; 7 nucleotides align to TRBD1. From germline, CDR1 is SGHRS and CDR2 YFSETQ. CDR3 length equals 16 residues. J lost 0 bases, V lost 4 bases, and 7 bases had no gene match. The CDR3 region has the DNA TGCGCCAGCAGCCTAGGACAGGTTAGCTCTGGAAACACCATATATTTT. It specifies CASSLGQVSSGNTIYF. The variable domain in full, with the rest retrieved from reference TRBV5-1 and TRBJ1-3, is KAGVTQTPRYLIKTRGQQVTLSCSPISGHRSVSWYQQTPGQGLQFLFEYFSETQRNKGNFPGRFSGRQFSNSRSEMNVSTLELGDSALYLCASSLGQVSSGNTIYFGEGSWLTVV.

The count of this clone is one. This rearrangement joins TRBV5-1 to TRBJ2-7, with TRBD1 matching 11 bases. This CDR3 spans 15 amino acids. Germline V gene lookup returns CDR1 SGHRS and CDR2 YFSETQ. J was trimmed by 4 bases and V by 5 bases; bases with no gene match: 8. CDR3: CASSYGQGAPYEQYF. The CDR3 bases are TGCGCCAGCAGTTATGGACAGGGGGCTCCTTACGAGCAGTACTTC.

CDR3 sequence (DNA): TGCAGCGTTGGGCAGGTACGAATGTTTCGGTACGAGCAGTACTTC. Its translation: CSVGQVRMFRYEQYF. The rearrangement links TRBV29-1 to TRBJ2-7; D ambiguous. Trimming stripped 4 bases from V and 4 bases from J, with 20 bases between. This CDR3 has 15 amino acids. Per germline, CDR1 SQVTM and CDR2 ANQGSEA.

In this sample, this clone turned up once. This chain uses TRBV5-4 with TRBJ2-2; the match to TRBD2 covers 8 bases. Germline CDR1 and CDR2: SGHNT and YYREEE (reference sequence). CDR3 length: 15 residues. V was pared by 4 bases and J by 5 bases, with 7 bases of the junction left unmatched. CDR3 sequence: CASSPPAGGTGELFF. CDR3 in DNA: TGTGCCAGCAGCCCCCCGGCGGGAGGTACCGGGGAGCTGTTTTTT.

The chain is built from TRBV5-1 and TRBJ2-7; 7 nucleotides agree with TRBD1. The CDR3 length is 14 residues. Per germline, CDR1 SGHRS and CDR2 YFSETQ. With V trimmed by 2 bases and J by 0 bases, 2 bases remained unmatched. In DNA form, the CDR3 reads TGCGCCAGCAGCTTAGGGACAGACTCCTACGAGCAGTACTTC. Protein product: CASSLGTDSYEQYF.

CDR3: CAIRQSGSTDTQYF. The DNA for the CDR3 is TGTGCCATCAGACAGTCAGGGAGCACAGATACGCAGTATTTT. The chain employs TRBV10-3 and TRBJ2-3, with D possibly matching TRBD1 (5 bases). V lost 6 bases to trimming and J lost 0 bases, with 10 bases between them. From germline, CDR1 is ENHRY and CDR2 SYGVKD. The CDR3 runs to 14 residues.

V gene TRBV9 combines with J gene TRBJ1-2, with a tentative D call TRBD1 (6 bases). The ends were cut back, 0 bases at V and 3 bases at J, with 9 bases in the middle. This CDR3 has 14 amino acids. The germline CDR1 and CDR2 sequences are SGDLS and YYNGEE. The CDR3 reads CASSVEGVYYGYTF. DNA for the CDR3: TGTGCCAGCAGCGTAGAGGGGGTTTACTATGGCTACACCTTC. Filled out from reference TRBV9 and TRBJ1-2, the complete variable domain reads DSGVTQTPKHLITATGQRVTLRCSPRSGDLSVYWYQQSLDQGLQFLIQYYNGEERAKGNILERFSAQQFPDLHSELNLSSLELGDSALYFCASSVEGVYYGYTFGSGTRLTVV.

The rearrangement uses TRBV6-1 and TRBJ1-4; D is uncertain. The V gene's germline CDR1 is MNHNS and CDR2 SASEGT. This CDR3 has 16 amino acids. Trimming removed 2 bases from V and 7 bases from J, with 17 bases in between. In nucleotides, the CDR3 is TGTGCCAGCAGTGAAATGGGTAGGACTGGCCGTGAAAAACTGTTTTTT. Its protein is CASSEMGRTGREKLFF.

The CDR3 DNA follows: TGCGCCAGCAGCTATGAGTTGTCCCAGTACTTC. Its translation is CASSYELSQYF. This chain links TRBV5-1 with TRBJ2-5; D is unresolved. The germline gives CDR1 SGHRS, CDR2 YFSETQ. The CDR3 has 11 residues. V dropped 3 bases and J dropped 9 bases, with 9 bases sitting between them.

The chain uses TRBV19 and TRBJ1-2, with TRBD1 identical over 7 bases. Trimming took 7 bases from V and 5 from J; bases not matched to a gene: 7. This CDR3 contains 13 residues. Germline V gives CDR1 LNHDA, CDR2 SQIVND (reference sequence). CDR3 DNA: TGTGCCAGTACCGTAGACAGGGAATATGGCTACACCTTC. It is translated as CASTVDREYGYTF.

This sequence joins TRBV5-1 and TRBJ1-4, with TRBD1 matching over 7 bases. V trimming: 5 bases; J trimming: 10 bases; junction bases outside the gene matches: 11. In germline, CDR1 is SGHRS, CDR2 YFSETQ. The CDR3 totals 14 residues. The CDR3 nucleotides are TGCGCCAGCAGAGGGGACAGTCGTTCCCTAAAACTGTTTTTT. As protein: CASRGDSRSLKLFF.

This rearrangement joins TRBV5-6 to TRBJ2-1; 7 bases match TRBD2. Trimming cost V 2 bases and J 4 bases; bases outside gene matches: 3. This CDR3 is built from 14 residues. Germline V gives CDR1 SGHDT, CDR2 YYEEEE. The CDR3 sequence is CASSLSGAYNEQFF. In DNA, the CDR3 is TGTGCCAGCAGCTTAAGCGGGGCGTACAATGAGCAGTTCTTC.

This sequence joins TRBV7-9 and TRBJ1-3; the D is unclear. CDR1 is SEHNR, CDR2 FQNEAQ, per germline (reference sequence). V lost 3 bases and J 0 bases, leaving 21 bases between the germline ends. This CDR3 is 19 amino acids long. CDR3 nucleotide sequence: TGTGCCAGCAGCTTGCCGGGAGGAAGCGCCGAGTCCTCTGGAAACACCATATATTTT. Protein sequence: CASSLPGGSAESSGNTIYF.

This chain links TRBV3-1 (or the pseudogene TRBV3-2) with TRBJ2-6; TRBD2 agrees at 13 bases. The ends lost 4 bases at V and 4 bases at J; junction bases unmatched: 7. The V gene's germline CDR1 is LGHDT and CDR2 YNNKEL (reference sequence). CDR3 size: 18 residues. CDR3 coding DNA: TGTGCCAGCAGCCCACGACTAGCGGGAGGAGCCGGGGCCAACGTCCTGACTTTC. Translating it yields CASSPRLAGGAGANVLTF.

This clone came up once. The chain employs TRBV19 and TRBJ2-2, with D possibly TRBD1 on 7 matching bases. Trimming removed 6 bases at V and 5 bases at J, with 19 bases between. The CDR3 runs to 16 residues. Germline-derived CDR1 and CDR2 are LNHDA and SQIVND (reference sequence). The CDR3 spells CASRDLTRGATGELFF. The CDR3, as DNA: TGTGCCAGTAGGGACCTCACCAGGGGGGCAACCGGGGAGCTGTTTTTT.

V is TRBV18 and J is TRBJ2-1; D not resolved. CDR3 length: 11 residues. V was cut by 3 bases and J by 8 bases, with 5 bases left in between. Germline CDR1 is KGHSH and CDR2 is LQKENI. The DNA of the CDR3 is TGTGCCAGCTCACCTGAGTATGAGCAGTTCTTC. It specifies CASSPEYEQFF. Combining the CDR3 with reference TRBV18 and TRBJ2-1 gives the whole variable domain NAGVMQNPRHLVRRRGQEARLRCSPMKGHSHVYWYRQLPEEGLKFMVYLQKENIIDESGMPKERFSAEFPKEGPSILRIQQVVRGDSAAYFCASSPEYEQFFGPGTRLTVL.

This chain connects TRBV7-3 to TRBJ2-7; unclear D gene. The germline gives CDR1 SGHTA, CDR2 FQGTGA. Trimming took 5 bases from V and 6 from J, leaving 14 bases between them. The CDR3 loop spans 13 amino acids. The CDR3 DNA follows: TGTGCCAGCAGCAAACTACCGCCCTCCGAGCAGTACTTC. Protein sequence: CASSKLPPSEQYF.

The V call is TRBV6-5, the J call TRBJ2-5; D is possibly TRBD1 (5 bases). V shed 0 bases and J shed 5 bases, with 7 bases lying between them. The germline V gene has CDR1 MNHEY and CDR2 SVGAGI. The CDR3 is 13 amino acids. The CDR3 spells CASSYSPGETQYF. The CDR3 DNA sequence: TGTGCCAGCAGTTACTCACCAGGGGAGACCCAGTACTTC.

CDR3 loop: CASSLTSGGYNEQFF. DNA of the CDR3: TGTGCCAGCAGCTTAACTAGCGGGGGCTACAATGAGCAGTTCTTC. The V gene is TRBV7-9, the J gene TRBJ2-1; 11 bases are shared with TRBD2. V was pared by 2 bases and J by 3 bases, with 0 bases of the junction left unmatched. Germline V gives CDR1 SEHNR, CDR2 FQNEAQ (reference sequence). The CDR3 has 15 residues.

The chain uses TRBV7-3 and TRBJ1-1; D unresolved. The germline gives CDR1 SGHTA, CDR2 FQGTGA. This CDR3 has 14 residues. Trimming removed 3 bases from V and 1 base from J, with 9 bases in between. The CDR3 DNA reads as TGTGCCAGCAGCTTTGGAGGGAGGAACACTGAAGCTTTCTTT. As protein: CASSFGGRNTEAFF.

This clone was seen just once. The genes are TRBV12-3 or TRBV12-4 and TRBJ1-2; perhaps TRBD1 as D (6 bases). The V end was cut by 3 bases, the J end by 7 bases, with 12 bases between. The CDR3 runs 13 residues. The CDR3 bases are TGTGCCAGCAGTTTTCCGGACAGTTTTGGCTACACCTTC. Encoded protein: CASSFPDSFGYTF.

The chain uses TRBV28 and TRBJ1-5, with 8 bases aligning to TRBD1. Trimming removed 3 bases from V and 3 bases from J; junction bases left unmatched: 4. Germline CDR1 reads MDHEN; CDR2 reads SYDVKM. The CDR3 runs 15 residues. Here the CDR3 reads CASSFDRGYNQPQHF. The CDR3 DNA reads TGTGCCAGCAGTTTCGACAGGGGCTACAATCAGCCCCAGCATTTT.

This chain connects TRBV7-3 to TRBJ1-3; possibly TRBD1 for D (5 bases). This CDR3 has 16 amino acids. V was cut by 5 bases and J by 0 bases, with 14 bases left in between. CDR1 SGHTA and CDR2 FQGTGA come from the germline V gene. CDR3 sequence reads: CASSPPPGRSGNTIYF. CDR3 coding DNA: TGTGCCAGCAGCCCGCCGCCAGGGCGCTCTGGAAACACCATATATTTT.

The rearrangement uses TRBV5-5 and TRBJ1-4; D is possibly TRBD1 (6 bases). Germline lookup yields CDR1 SGHKS and CDR2 YYEKEE (reference sequence). The CDR3 extends over 16 amino acids. V lost 4 bases and J 8 bases, leaving 21 bases between the germline ends. The chain's CDR3 is CASSGGAGPRTEKLFF. The CDR3 bases are TGTGCCAGCAGCGGGGGGGCCGGGCCTAGGACCGAAAAACTGTTTTTT.

The chain's CDR3 is CASSSGSTKFF. DNA for the CDR3: TGTGCCAGCAGCTCCGGGAGTACCAAGTTCTTC. The chain carries TRBV7-3 and TRBJ2-1; possibly TRBD2 for D (6 bases). The length of the CDR3 is 11 residues. With 4 bases removed from V and 14 bases from J, the gap between germline ends came to 12 bases. Germline-derived CDR1 and CDR2 are SGHTA and FQGTGA.

The V and J genes are TRBV7-3 and TRBJ2-2, with 9 nucleotides matching TRBD2. Germline loops: CDR1 SGHTA, CDR2 FQGTGA. V gave up 3 bases and J gave up 6 bases; unmatched junction bases: 5. This CDR3 contains 15 residues. CDR3: CASSFSRGGPGELFF. CDR3 nucleotide sequence: TGTGCCAGCAGCTTCTCGCGGGGGGGCCCCGGGGAGCTGTTTTTT. The whole variable domain, remainder taken from reference TRBV7-3 and TRBJ2-2, is GAGVSQTPSNKVTEKGKYVELRCDPISGHTALYWYRQSLGQGPEFLIYFQGTGAADDSGLPNDRFFAVRPEGSVSTLKIQRTERGDSAVYLCASSFSRGGPGELFFGEGSRLTVL.

This clone was seen only once. The chain uses TRBV30 and TRBJ1-2; 8 nucleotides agree with TRBD1. CDR1 and CDR2 (germline): GTSNPN, SVGIG (reference sequence). CDR3 length equals 14 residues. V lost 4 bases, J lost 4 bases, and 8 bases stayed unmatched. CDR3 sequence (DNA): TGTGCCTGGATCAGACAGGACAGGGTCTATGGCTACACCTTC. This codes for CAWIRQDRVYGYTF.

The rearrangement links TRBV18 to TRBJ1-4; 9 nucleotides align to TRBD1. The CDR3 has 15 amino acids. Per germline, CDR1 KGHSH and CDR2 LQKENI. J lost 6 bases, V lost 3 bases, and 5 bases had no gene match. CDR3 nucleotide sequence: TGTGCCAGCTCACCCCGGACAGGGGAGGATGAAAAACTGTTTTTT. This gives the protein CASSPRTGEDEKLFF.

The chain links TRBV10-2 to TRBJ2-5, with TRBD2 matching 7 bases. Germline V CDR1 and CDR2: WSHSY, SAAADI. This CDR3 spans 16 amino acids. With V trimmed by 3 bases and J by 5 bases, 12 bases remained unmatched. CDR3 sequence reads: CASSEVLAAVRETQYF. The CDR3, as DNA: TGCGCCAGCAGTGAAGTCCTAGCGGCCGTTCGGGAGACCCAGTACTTC.

The chain carries TRBV14 and TRBJ2-6, with D tentatively TRBD2 (5 bases). This CDR3 has 16 amino acids. Trimming pared 5 bases from V and 0 bases from J, leaving 11 bases between. Looked up from germline, CDR1 is SGHDN and CDR2 is FVKESK. The CDR3 loop is CASSVTGYSGANVLTF. The CDR3 region has the DNA TGTGCCAGCAGCGTCACGGGATACTCTGGGGCCAACGTCCTGACTTTC.